The TCR beta chain described here comes from a study of low-dose radiotherapy and immunotherapy resistance in tumors. About the study: One day prior to radiation and immunotherapy, intravenous cyclophosphamide at 200 mg/m2 was given, repeated every two weeks.

As to time point: after trial treatment. Treatment specified: LDRT plus nivolumab, ipilimumab, low-dose cyclophosphamide and aspirin (RACIN trial). Alpha and beta chains were covered, as first-strand cDNA relied on TRAV- and TRBV-specific primers. With a constant-region primer and a V-primer adapter, TCRs were subjected to 20 PCR cycles of amplification. Isolated mRNA was amplified by in vitro transcription. TCRdb reprocessed the reads with MiXCR, giving one entry per CDR3 protein. Here the sample spans around 80,000 distinct CDR3 sequences, less than 20% being singletons. Between the trimmed V and J ends, which lost 6 bases and 8 bases, there was a span of 13 bases. This CDR3 is 13 amino acids long. Germline CDR1 SGHVS, CDR2 FQNEAQ. This clonotype was recorded many times.

This TCR came from a male donor with prostate cancer. Sequenced material: PBMCs, taken after low-dose radiotherapy plus immunotherapy. This chain links TRBV7-8 with TRBJ1-4; D gene ambiguous. CDR3 loop: CASSLGPREKLFF. CDR3 coding DNA: TGTGCCAGCAGTCTAGGGCCGCGAGAAAAACTGTTTTTT.